The clone carrying this TCR beta chain came up a few times. What it recognizes is unknown. This record comes from a study of blood T cells in healthy people across ages. Study results and limitations: The recorded TCR beta diversity per million T cells decreased in a roughly linear manner with age.

Per sample, a minimum of 6 million PBMCs were isolated. This CDR3 is 15 amino acids long. Germline V gene sequence: CDR1 SGHRS, CDR2 YFSETQ. V was trimmed by 0 bases and J by 8 bases, leaving 15 bases between them. Primed by a sample-barcoded 5' primer and a J-beta primer mix, a second PCR proceeded for roughly 6 to 12 cycles. Each CDR3 protein gets one entry after TCRdb re-called the 5' RACE reads with MiXCR. The sample has about 500,000 distinct CDR3 sequences; around 24% are singletons. Another study also made use of these data, one on T cells of mothers and their children. Turning to that study: A few healthy Caucasian mothers served as donors, and their six children did as well. It was related mother-child pairs that showed slightly higher overlap than unrelated pairs, without reaching significance.

This receptor was identified in a boy aged 5-17 years in good health. Sequenced sample: blood. The chain links TRBV5-1 to TRBJ1-5; unclear D gene. CDR3 in DNA: TGCGCCAGCAGCTTGGAGGGCAGGAGAAGTGAGCCCCAGCATTTT. It codes for CASSLEGRRSEPQHF.